A single sample gave rise to the 11 T cell receptor beta chains below, sequenced in a study of blood T cell repertoires in COVID-19. TCRdb's table, derived via immunoSEQ multiplex PCR, lists solely in-frame clones and lacks some. The data contain approximately 45,000 clones, 70% to 85% of them seen just once; the ten biggest clones take up approximately 14%. Sequencing was performed on peripheral blood. These receptors came from a human donor in a cohort sampled during active COVID-19.

This chain uses TRBV2 with TRBJ2-1, with TRBD2 identical over 11 bases. The CDR3 loop spans 15 amino acids. CDR1 and CDR2 from the germline V gene are SNHLY and FYNNEI. Trimming at V came to 3 bases and at J to 9 bases, leaving 7 bases not matched to a gene. CDR3: CASSDTSGSFGEQFF. In DNA, the CDR3 is TGTGCCAGCAGTGACACTAGCGGGAGTTTCGGTGAGCAGTTCTTC. The whole variable domain, remainder taken from reference TRBV2 and TRBJ2-1, is EPEVTQTPSHQVTQMGQEVILRCVPISNHLYFYWYRQILGQKVEFLVSFYNNEISEKSEIFDDQFSVERPDGSNFTLKIRSTKLEDSAMYFCASSDTSGSFGEQFFGPGTRLTVL.

The CDR3 loop reads CASQTGGLTQETQYF. The CDR3 DNA is TGTGCCAGCCAAACCGGGGGACTCACACAAGAGACCCAGTACTTC. The chain has TRBV5-8 and TRBJ2-5; a weak D match, TRBD2 (6 bases). CDR3 size: 15 residues. Germline CDR1 SGHTS, CDR2 YDEGEE. The V and J ends lost 7 bases and 2 bases respectively, with 18 bases between them.

J is TRBJ1-2 and V is TRBV7-6; no reliable D call. Trimming took 0 bases from V and 2 from J, leaving 7 bases between them. The CDR3 covers 14 residues. The germline V gene has CDR1 SGHVS and CDR2 FNYEAQ. This CDR3 reads CASSLARWNYGYTF. As DNA, the CDR3 is TGTGCCAGCAGCTTAGCGAGATGGAACTATGGCTACACCTTC.

This chain uses TRBV11-2 with TRBJ2-3, with 8 bases fitting TRBD2. Trimming at V came to 4 bases and at J to 4 bases, leaving 7 bases not matched to a gene. The CDR3 is made up of 15 amino acids. Germline values: CDR1 SGHAT, CDR2 FQNNGV. This chain's CDR3 is CASSYLAGGADTQYF. CDR3 DNA: TGTGCCAGCAGCTATCTAGCGGGTGGGGCAGATACGCAGTATTTT.

The chain recombines TRBV29-1 with TRBJ2-3; D call uncertain. V was clipped by 3 bases and J by 1 base, with 11 bases between them. CDR1 is SQVTM and CDR2 is ANQGSEA in the germline V gene. This CDR3 region has 14 residues. In nucleotides, the CDR3 is TGCAGCGTTGATGAGCACGTTGGCACAGATACGCAGTATTTT. This sequence encodes CSVDEHVGTDTQYF.

The CDR3 sequence is CASSHFDRTEAFF. CDR3 DNA: TGTGCCAGCAGCCACTTTGATCGGACTGAAGCTTTCTTT. The chain has TRBV11-2 and TRBJ1-1, with D uncertain. Trimming removed 5 bases at V and 5 bases at J, with 12 bases between. Germline lookup yields CDR1 SGHAT and CDR2 FQNNGV. The CDR3 totals 13 residues.

This clone rates as medium-sized. The V and J genes are TRBV28 and TRBJ2-3; 7 bases line up with TRBD2. This CDR3 comprises 16 residues. With 7 bases clipped from V and 3 bases from J, the junction kept 13 bases outside the gene matches. Germline V gene data show CDR1 as MDHEN and CDR2 as SYDVKM. The CDR3 region is CASIPPGGGDTDTQYF. In DNA form, the CDR3 reads TGTGCCAGCATTCCCCCGGGAGGAGGCGATACAGATACGCAGTATTTT. Using reference TRBV28 and TRBJ2-3 for the parts outside the CDR3, the full variable domain is DVKVTQSSRYLVKRTGEKVFLECVQDMDHENMFWYRQDPGLGLRLIYFSYDVKMKEKGDIPEGYSVSREKKERFSLILESASTNQTSMYLCASIPPGGGDTDTQYFGPGTRLTVL.

This chain connects TRBV29-1 to TRBJ2-3; D ambiguous. V lost 6 bases, J lost 2 bases, and 3 bases lay in between. The CDR3 runs to 10 residues. Looked up from germline, CDR1 is SQVTM and CDR2 is ANQGSEA. CDR3 in amino acids: CSVLTDTQYF. Here the CDR3 DNA reads TGCAGCGTCCTCACAGATACGCAGTATTTT.

The gene calls are TRBV12-5 and TRBJ2-1; D may be TRBD2 (5 bases). V was cut by 5 bases and J by 0 bases, with 11 bases left in between. Germline V gives CDR1 LGHNT, CDR2 FRNRAP. The CDR3 contains 15 residues. CDR3 nucleotides: TGTGCTAGTGGTGGGAGCGGAAGCTCCTACAATGAGCAGTTCTTC. Translating it yields CASGGSGSSYNEQFF.

The V and J genes are TRBV27 and TRBJ2-2, with 7 bases matching TRBD2. V shed 4 bases and J 5 bases; nucleotides not matched to a gene: 13. CDR3 size: 17 residues. Germline CDR1 and CDR2: MNHEY and SMNVEV (reference sequence). CDR3 region: CASSSILMTSSTGELFF. DNA of the CDR3: TGTGCCAGCAGTTCTATCCTCATGACTAGCAGTACCGGGGAGCTGTTTTTT.

The chain uses TRBV5-1 and TRBJ1-1, with D uncertain. The V gene's germline CDR1 is SGHRS and CDR2 YFSETQ. The ends were cut back, 5 bases at V and 4 bases at J, with 9 bases in the middle. The CDR3 runs to 12 residues. CDR3 nucleotides: TGCGCCAGCAGAAGGAGTGGCACTGAAGCTTTCTTT. This encodes CASRRSGTEAFF.